The 19 T cell receptor beta chains below were found in one sample sequenced in a study of cytomegalovirus exposure and HLA in healthy donors (TCRdb year 2017). The library came from the immunoSEQ multiplex PCR assay. The multiplex PCR relied on a mix of 60 forward primers for TCR Vbeta segments and 13 reverse primers for TCR Jbeta segments. Drawn from immuneACCESS, this table holds only the in-frame rearrangements with V and J called that TCRdb kept. Clones are partly lost; checked studies trace under half to an unresolved V gene and leave the rest unexplained. The sample includes 130,000 or so clones, with 81% observed a single time. Of the sample, 2.2% falls within the top ten clones. The sequencing sample was made of PBMCs. Receptor source: a woman aged 40 to 50 in good health and CMV-seronegative.

The CDR3 DNA reads TGTGCCAGCAGTATAACAGAGTATAGCAATCAGCCCCAGCATTTT. Translating gives CASSITEYSNQPQHF. The chain uses TRBV28 and TRBJ1-5; D remains unclear. Trimming took off 5 bases at V and 0 bases at J, with 11 bases between the two ends. Germline-derived CDR1 and CDR2 are MDHEN and SYDVKM. CDR3 length: 15 amino acids.

This clone came up once. The CDR3 sequence: CAISESIAGRGYTF. CDR3 bases: TGTGCCATCAGTGAGTCGATAGCGGGGCGCGGCTACACCTTC. The V and J genes are TRBV10-3 and TRBJ1-2; TRBD1 might be the D (5 bases). V lost 0 bases and J lost 8, with 13 bases in between. Germline V lookup: CDR1 ENHRY, CDR2 SYGVKD. The CDR3 contains 14 residues.

The chain recombines TRBV7-9 with TRBJ2-1, with 10 bases identical to TRBD2. From germline, CDR1 is SEHNR and CDR2 FQNEAQ (reference sequence). The CDR3 is made up of 15 amino acids. J gave up 6 bases and V 4 bases, and 6 bases lay outside the gene matches. The CDR3 sequence: CASSYLAGVSNEQFF. CDR3 bases: TGTGCCAGCAGCTATCTAGCGGGAGTGAGCAATGAGCAGTTCTTC.

The J gene is TRBJ2-3, the V gene TRBV9; tentatively, D is TRBD2 (6 bases). V was clipped by 0 bases and J by 5 bases, with 13 bases between them. The CDR3 has 15 residues. Germline CDR1 SGDLS, CDR2 YYNGEE. The DNA for the CDR3 is TGTGCCAGCAGCGTAGACGGGGGAAGGGAAGATACGCAGTATTTT. Amino acids: CASSVDGGREDTQYF. Using reference TRBV9 and TRBJ2-3 for the parts outside the CDR3, the full variable domain is DSGVTQTPKHLITATGQRVTLRCSPRSGDLSVYWYQQSLDQGLQFLIQYYNGEERAKGNILERFSAQQFPDLHSELNLSSLELGDSALYFCASSVDGGREDTQYFGPGTRLTVL.

This clone was seen once. The J gene is TRBJ2-3, the V gene TRBV7-2; a possible D gene is TRBD2 (6 bases). The CDR3 length is 17 residues. Germline values: CDR1 SGHTA, CDR2 FQGNSA. V lost 1 base, J lost 2 bases, and 16 bases lay in between. The chain's CDR3 is CASSLELGGGNTDTQYF. The CDR3 region has the DNA TGTGCCAGCAGCTTAGAGCTCGGTGGCGGGAACACAGATACGCAGTATTTT.

The chain employs TRBV10-3 and TRBJ2-5, with D tentatively TRBD2 (5 bases). The V and J ends lost 6 bases and 5 bases respectively, with 16 bases between them. This CDR3 spans 14 amino acids. The germline gives CDR1 ENHRY, CDR2 SYGVKD. The CDR3 coding sequence is TGTGCCATCAGCCTTGGTAGGGAGAGCGAGACCCAGTACTTC. It translates to CAISLGRESETQYF.

This clone appeared a single time. This chain connects TRBV27 to TRBJ1-1; D is unclear. CDR1 is MNHEY, CDR2 SMNVEV, per germline (reference sequence). V gave up 8 bases and J gave up 4 bases, with 14 bases separating them. The CDR3 has 13 amino acids. The CDR3 bases are TGTGCCAGCGCAATAGTCCTTGGCACTGAAGCTTTCTTT. Its protein product is CASAIVLGTEAFF.

The chain recombines TRBV2 with TRBJ2-5; tentative D call: TRBD2 (5 bases). Per the germline V gene, CDR1 is SNHLY and CDR2 is FYNNEI. This CDR3 has 16 amino acids. Trimming stripped 6 bases from V and 6 bases from J, with 23 bases between. Here the CDR3 DNA reads TGTGCCAGCAGGGACTGGACTCATTTAAACGGCAAGACCCAGTACTTC. Translating gives CASRDWTHLNGKTQYF.

This clone was observed a few times. V and J are TRBV27 and TRBJ1-1, with D unresolved. The CDR3 totals 13 residues. The germline V gene has CDR1 MNHEY and CDR2 SMNVEV (reference sequence). V lost 0 bases, J lost 0 bases, and 2 bases lay in between. The CDR3, as DNA: TGTGCCAGCAGTTTATCTATGAACACTGAAGCTTTCTTT. It codes for CASSLSMNTEAFF.

This chain connects TRBV19 to TRBJ2-2; D is unresolved. Germline V gives CDR1 LNHDA, CDR2 SQIVND (reference sequence). Trimming took off 0 bases at V and 1 base at J, with 3 bases between the two ends. The CDR3 has 14 amino acids. CDR3 nucleotides: TGTGCCAGTAGTATAGAGAGGAACACCGGGGAGCTGTTTTTT. It codes for CASSIERNTGELFF.

The CDR3 spells CASSVDPSGGNNEQFF. As DNA, the CDR3 is TGTGCCAGCAGCGTAGATCCTAGCGGGGGAAACAATGAGCAGTTCTTC. This chain links TRBV9 with TRBJ2-1; TRBD2 agrees at 10 bases. The V segment lost 0 bases and the J segment 5 bases; nucleotides outside the gene matches: 5. Germline values: CDR1 SGDLS, CDR2 YYNGEE. The CDR3 runs 16 residues.

The chain uses TRBV7-8 and TRBJ2-1, with no clear D. Between the trimmed V and J ends, which lost 6 bases and 8 bases, there was a span of 8 bases. Per germline, CDR1 SGHVS and CDR2 FQNEAQ. This CDR3 region has 11 residues. CDR3 DNA: TGTGCCAGCAGAGCTCGCGATGAGCAGTTCTTC. This gives the protein CASRARDEQFF.

The genes are TRBV5-1 and TRBJ2-7, with 7 nucleotides matching TRBD1. Trimming took 2 bases from V and 3 from J; bases not matched to a gene: 5. Germline lookup yields CDR1 SGHRS and CDR2 YFSETQ. The CDR3 spans 14 residues. In DNA form, the CDR3 reads TGCGCCAGCAGCTTACGACAGGGTAACTACGAGCAGTACTTC. The encoded protein is CASSLRQGNYEQYF.

V gene TRBV6-5 combines with J gene TRBJ2-5, with D possibly matching TRBD1 (6 bases). The end of the DNA aligns better with TRBJ2-7, so the J call may be wrong. Germline CDR1 is MNHEY and CDR2 is SVGAGI. This CDR3 region has 14 residues. CDR3 sequence reads: CASSRKSTGYEQYF. In DNA form, the CDR3 reads TGTGCCAGCAGCCGAAAATCCACAGGGTACGAGCAGTACTTC.

V usage is TRBV19 and J usage is TRBJ2-1; D is uncertain. CDR1 LNHDA and CDR2 SQIVND come from the germline V gene (reference sequence). The ends were cut back, 8 bases at V and 0 bases at J, with 8 bases in the middle. This CDR3 region has 13 residues. This CDR3 reads CASSRLSYNEQFF. CDR3 nucleotide sequence: TGTGCCAGTTCTAGGCTCTCCTACAATGAGCAGTTCTTC. The whole variable domain, filled in from reference TRBV19 and TRBJ2-1, reads DGGITQSPKYLFRKEGQNVTLSCEQNLNHDAMYWYRQDPGQGLRLIYYSQIVNDFQKGDIAEGYSVSREKKESFPLTVTSAQKNPTAFYLCASSRLSYNEQFFGPGTRLTVL.

The chain joins TRBV11-2 to TRBJ2-2, with 8 positions matching TRBD2. The CDR3 has 14 amino acids. From germline, CDR1 is SGHAT and CDR2 FQNNGV. Trimming removed 8 bases from V and 6 bases from J; junction bases left unmatched: 8. The DNA for the CDR3 is TGTGCCAGCCGAAATACCGGGGGGGCCGGGGAGCTGTTTTTT. Translation: CASRNTGGAGELFF.

The CDR3 is CASSTQESYGYTF. The CDR3, as DNA: TGTGCCAGCAGTACGCAGGAAAGCTATGGCTACACCTTC. This chain joins TRBV28 and TRBJ1-2; D is uncertain. Germline V gene lookup returns CDR1 MDHEN and CDR2 SYDVKM. The V end lost 5 bases, the J end lost 4 bases, and 11 bases lay between the germline ends. The CDR3 consists of 13 residues.

The V and J genes are TRBV19 and TRBJ2-5; possible D gene TRBD1, 6 bases. Trimming stripped 3 bases from V and 5 bases from J, with 13 bases between. Germline values: CDR1 LNHDA, CDR2 SQIVND (reference sequence). The CDR3 consists of 14 residues. The CDR3: CASSIPDSSETQYF. The CDR3 DNA reads TGTGCCAGTAGTATCCCGGACAGTTCCGAGACCCAGTACTTC.

The rearrangement joins TRBV28 to TRBJ1-2, with TRBD1 matching over 8 bases. The CDR3 covers 14 residues. Germline trimming cut 6 bases from V and 8 bases from J; bases unmatched to any gene: 11. Germline V CDR1 and CDR2: MDHEN, SYDVKM. DNA for the CDR3: TGTGCCAGCAGGTGGACAGGGCGGGGGACAGGCTACACCTTC. It encodes CASRWTGRGTGYTF.